Following are 16 T cell receptor beta chains from one sample sequenced in a study of human T cells and chemical hapten exposure. Time point defined: healthy volunteer bleed at 2 weeks. The authors' total RNA extraction used unfractionated whole blood. TCRdb passed the RACE reads through MiXCR, listing each CDR3 protein once. The table records more than 70,000 distinct CDR3 sequences, just under 9% of them present only once. Specimen: whole blood. The receptors stem from a female donor in good health. Some clones in this sample may be carry-over from other donors' samples.

This clonotype was observed a handful of times. This chain connects TRBV6-6 to TRBJ1-2; D is possibly TRBD1 (5 bases). CDR1 and CDR2 from the germline V gene are MNHNY and SVGAGI (reference sequence). This CDR3 is 13 amino acids long. V shed 2 bases and J shed 3 bases, with 7 bases lying between them. As DNA, the CDR3 is TGTGCCAGCAGTTACGGACAAGACTATGGCTACACCTTC. Translation: CASSYGQDYGYTF.

This clonotype was recorded many times. The gene calls are TRBV7-8 and TRBJ2-2; D not resolved. This CDR3 spans 14 amino acids. V lost 5 bases to trimming and J lost 6 bases, with 13 bases between them. Germline V gene data show CDR1 as SGHVS and CDR2 as FQNEAQ. This CDR3 reads CASSPARAPGELFF. The CDR3 nucleotides read TGTGCCAGCAGCCCCGCCCGAGCGCCCGGGGAGCTGTTTTTT.

The V call is TRBV20-1, the J call TRBJ2-2; 14 bases are shared with TRBD2. The germline gives CDR1 DFQATT, CDR2 SNEGSKA (reference sequence). J gave up 5 bases and V 5 bases, and 7 bases lay outside the gene matches. The CDR3 covers 16 residues. The CDR3, as DNA: TGCAGTGCTTCGACTAGCGGGAGGGCCAGGACCGGGGAGCTGTTTTTT. Residues: CSASTSGRARTGELFF.

This clonotype was picked up many times. This sequence joins TRBV6-1 and TRBJ2-2; perhaps TRBD1 as D (6 bases). The germline gives CDR1 MNHNS, CDR2 SASEGT. The CDR3 spans 15 residues. Trimming stripped 2 bases from V and 1 base from J, with 8 bases between. CDR3 sequence: CASSEKGQNTGELFF. DNA for the CDR3: TGTGCCAGCAGTGAAAAGGGACAGAACACCGGGGAGCTGTTTTTT.

The sample holds a few counts of this clonotype. The chain employs TRBV7-9 and TRBJ1-6; D is uncertain. This CDR3 region has 14 residues. In germline, CDR1 is SEHNR, CDR2 FQNEAQ (reference sequence). Trimming removed 4 bases at V and 7 bases at J, with 11 bases between. This chain's CDR3 is CASSSWVLNSPLHF. The CDR3 nucleotides read TGTGCCAGCAGCTCCTGGGTCTTGAATTCACCCCTCCACTTT.

This clonotype was detected a few times. CDR3 bases: TGTGCCACCATGTATTCCTACGAGCAGTACTTC. It is translated as CATMYSYEQYF. The chain carries TRBV10-3 and TRBJ2-7, with D unclear. V gave up 10 bases and J gave up 1 base, with 8 bases separating them. The CDR3 spans 11 residues. Germline V gene data show CDR1 as ENHRY and CDR2 as SYGVKD.

This clonotype was recorded many times. The chain recombines TRBV4-2 with TRBJ1-1, with a weak D call TRBD1 (6 bases). CDR1 LGHNA and CDR2 YNFKEQ come from the germline V gene. V dropped 2 bases and J dropped 5 bases, with 21 bases sitting between them. CDR3 length: 17 residues. The CDR3 region has the DNA TGTGCCAGCAGCCAAACAATTCGGGGACACCGAGGGACTGAAGCTTTCTTT. Protein: CASSQTIRGHRGTEAFF.

The chain recombines TRBV20-1 with TRBJ2-1; 16 nucleotides align to TRBD2. CDR3 length: 16 amino acids. Germline V gene lookup returns CDR1 DFQATT and CDR2 SNEGSKA (reference sequence). V lost 4 bases, J lost 1 base, and 1 base stayed unmatched. The DNA of the CDR3 is TGCAGTGCTAAGGGACTAGCGGGAGGGTCCTACAATGAGCAGTTCTTC. Translated: CSAKGLAGGSYNEQFF.

The CDR3 coding sequence is TGTGCCAGCAGTGAAGGACTCCTGCCAGCTTTCTTT. Amino acid sequence: CASSEGLLPAFF. The chain has TRBV6-1 and TRBJ1-1; no reliable D call. This CDR3 has 12 residues. Germline CDR1 reads MNHNS; CDR2 reads SASEGT. V was clipped by 1 base and J by 10 bases, with 10 bases between them.

This clonotype was counted ten times or more. The chain carries TRBV6-5 and TRBJ2-4, with unresolved D. V dropped 0 bases and J dropped 10 bases, with 13 bases sitting between them. Germline V gene sequence: CDR1 MNHEY, CDR2 SVGAGI. The CDR3 loop spans 14 amino acids. The CDR3 spells CASSYSKQNGIQYF. The CDR3 DNA sequence: TGTGCCAGCAGTTACTCGAAGCAGAATGGGATTCAGTACTTC.

The chain uses TRBV7-9 and TRBJ2-2, with D tentatively TRBD1 (6 bases). The CDR3 length is 14 residues. The V and J ends lost 5 bases and 1 base respectively, with 8 bases between them. Germline values: CDR1 SEHNR, CDR2 FQNEAQ (reference sequence). CDR3 loop: CASSRGGNTGELFF. As DNA, the CDR3 is TGTGCCAGCAGCCGAGGGGGGAACACCGGGGAGCTGTTTTTT.

In this sample, this clonotype turned up many times. The V and J genes are TRBV20-1 and TRBJ2-1; 8 nucleotides line up with TRBD2. CDR3 length: 16 amino acids. CDR1 is DFQATT, CDR2 SNEGSKA, per germline (reference sequence). V trimming: 3 bases; J trimming: 3 bases; junction bases outside the gene matches: 10. CDR3 sequence: CSASSILAGIYNEQFF. The CDR3 bases are TGCAGTGCTAGCTCTATTTTAGCGGGGATCTACAATGAGCAGTTCTTC.

The genes are TRBV4-1 and TRBJ1-2; unclear D gene. Trimming shortened V by 4 bases and J by 6 bases, and 12 bases separated the two germline ends. Germline lookup yields CDR1 MGHRA and CDR2 YSYEKL. The CDR3 is made up of 13 amino acids. CDR3 nucleotide sequence: TGCGCCAGCAGCCGCGCGCCAGGAAATGGCTACACCTTC. Its translation is CASSRAPGNGYTF.

This clonotype was counted only a few times. The V and J genes are TRBV25-1 and TRBJ2-3, with D possibly being TRBD1 (6 bases). Trimming left V 0 bases short and J 3 bases short, with 10 bases between. Per the germline V gene, CDR1 is MGHDK and CDR2 is SYGVNS. The CDR3 runs to 15 residues. CDR3 coding DNA: TGTGCCAGCAGTGAATACAGGGGTTCGACAGATACGCAGTATTTT. Translating it yields CASSEYRGSTDTQYF. Complete variable domain (other parts from reference TRBV25-1 and TRBJ2-3): EADIYQTPRYLVIGTGKKITLECSQTMGHDKMYWYQQDPGMELHLIHYSYGVNSTEKGDLSSESTVSRIRTEHFPLTLESARPSHTSQYLCASSEYRGSTDTQYFGPGTRLTVL.

The chain carries TRBV24-1 and TRBJ2-5; D perhaps matches TRBD2 (6 bases). V dropped 9 bases and J dropped 2 bases, with 18 bases sitting between them. The CDR3 is 15 residues long. Per germline, CDR1 KGHDR and CDR2 SFDVKD. The CDR3 spells CATGGLVGEQETQYF. In nucleotides, the CDR3 is TGTGCCACCGGAGGGTTGGTAGGGGAACAAGAGACCCAGTACTTC.

This clonotype was seen a handful of times. The genes are TRBV2 and TRBJ2-1, with 8 nucleotides matching TRBD2. J was trimmed by 4 bases and V by 8 bases; bases with no gene match: 10. CDR1 and CDR2 from the germline V gene are SNHLY and FYNNEI. The CDR3 has 15 residues. CDR3 bases: TGTGCCAGCCTTGAGGTGATAGCGGGGTACAATGAGCAGTTCTTC. Translation gives CASLEVIAGYNEQFF.